The 30 T cell receptor beta chains listed next were all sequenced from one sample in a study of cytomegalovirus exposure and HLA in healthy donors. The primer mix had 60 Vbeta and 13 Jbeta primers. The method was immunoSEQ multiplex PCR; TCRdb's version includes in-frame clones alone and lacks a portion of them. Its listing shows about 170,000 clones. Input material: PBMCs. These receptors were collected from a woman aged 60 to 75 in good health and CMV-seronegative.

This chain uses TRBV5-1 with TRBJ2-2; D is undetermined. V gave up 6 bases and J gave up 3 bases, with 15 bases separating them. Germline V gene data show CDR1 as SGHRS and CDR2 as YFSETQ. The length of the CDR3 is 15 residues. This chain's CDR3 is CASIPSWQYTGELFF. The CDR3 DNA reads as TGCGCCAGCATCCCTAGTTGGCAGTACACCGGGGAGCTGTTTTTT.

This rearrangement joins TRBV7-8 to TRBJ1-3; TRBD1 matches at 8 bases. V shed 2 bases, J shed 0 bases, and the junction held 6 bases outside the gene matches. Germline V lookup: CDR1 SGHVS, CDR2 FQNEAQ. The CDR3 is 17 amino acids. CDR3 region: CASSLNGRGLSGNTIYF. The CDR3 coding sequence is TGTGCCAGCAGCTTAAACGGCAGGGGGCTCTCTGGAAACACCATATATTTT. The variable domain in full, with the rest retrieved from reference TRBV7-8 and TRBJ1-3, is GAGVSQSPRYKVAKRGQDVALRCDPISGHVSLFWYQQALGQGPEFLTYFQNEAQLDKSGLPSDRFFAERPEGSVSTLKIQRTQQEDSAVYLCASSLNGRGLSGNTIYFGEGSWLTVV.

This sequence joins TRBV5-1 and TRBJ1-3; TRBD1 might be the D (5 bases). V lost 2 bases, J lost 0 bases, and 15 bases lay in between. The germline V gene has CDR1 SGHRS and CDR2 YFSETQ. CDR3 length equals 17 residues. CDR3 sequence: CASSLSGGLSSGNTIYF. In DNA form, the CDR3 reads TGCGCCAGCAGCTTATCCGGGGGTTTGAGCTCTGGAAACACCATATATTTT. Together with reference TRBV5-1 and TRBJ1-3, the CDR3 gives the full variable domain: KAGVTQTPRYLIKTRGQQVTLSCSPISGHRSVSWYQQTPGQGLQFLFEYFSETQRNKGNFPGRFSGRQFSNSRSEMNVSTLELGDSALYLCASSLSGGLSSGNTIYFGEGSWLTVV.

This rearrangement joins TRBV2 to TRBJ1-2; no definite D call. Trimming took off 3 bases at V and 4 bases at J, with 9 bases between the two ends. The CDR3 consists of 13 residues. Germline loops: CDR1 SNHLY, CDR2 FYNNEI. The CDR3 sequence: CASSESGIYGYTF. The DNA for the CDR3 is TGTGCCAGCAGTGAGTCAGGTATCTATGGCTACACCTTC.

This chain connects TRBV6-6 to TRBJ1-2; D not resolved. CDR3 length equals 13 residues. The V end was cut by 4 bases, the J end by 5 bases, with 11 bases between. CDR1 MNHNY and CDR2 SVGAGI come from the germline V gene (reference sequence). CDR3 in DNA: TGTGCCAGCAGTTCTGGCGGGCAGTATGGCTACACCTTC. Residues: CASSSGGQYGYTF.

V and J are TRBV19 and TRBJ2-7; TRBD1 agrees at 7 bases. J lost 1 base, V lost 11 bases, and 11 bases had no gene match. The CDR3 spans 14 residues. From germline, CDR1 is LNHDA and CDR2 SQIVND (reference sequence). The CDR3 reads CASRRTGPSYEQYF. The CDR3 DNA sequence: TGTGCCTCGCGGAGGACAGGCCCTTCCTACGAGCAGTACTTC.

The CDR3 here is CASSYSGTVSSYEQYF. CDR3 coding DNA: TGTGCCAGCAGTTATTCCGGGACAGTCAGCTCCTACGAGCAGTACTTC. V usage is TRBV6-5 and J usage is TRBJ2-7; 7 bases match TRBD1. J gave up 0 bases and V 3 bases, and 8 bases lay outside the gene matches. Germline CDR1 and CDR2: MNHEY and SVGAGI. This CDR3 has 16 amino acids.

This sequence joins TRBV7-8 and TRBJ2-5, with 9 positions matching TRBD1. The CDR3 runs to 15 residues. Germline loops: CDR1 SGHVS, CDR2 FQNEAQ. The V segment lost 6 bases and the J segment 7 bases; nucleotides outside the gene matches: 12. For the CDR3, the DNA is TGTGCCAGCAGGGTGGGTCGGGACAGGGAGGGGACCCAGTACTTC. This codes for CASRVGRDREGTQYF.

The rearrangement uses TRBV5-1 and TRBJ1-4, with 9 positions matching TRBD1. This CDR3 is built from 16 residues. The ends lost 0 bases at V and 5 bases at J; junction bases unmatched: 5. The germline CDR1 and CDR2 sequences are SGHRS and YFSETQ. The CDR3 DNA is TGCGCCAGCAGCTTGGGGACAGGGGAAGGGAATGAAAAACTGTTTTTT. As protein: CASSLGTGEGNEKLFF.

The chain couples TRBV7-3 to TRBJ2-2; 10 nucleotides agree with TRBD2. From germline, CDR1 is SGHTA and CDR2 FQGTGA. CDR3 length equals 15 residues. After removal of 5 bases from V and 4 bases from J, the junction contained 4 bases not matched to a gene. The CDR3 nucleotides read TGTGCCAGCAGCCCTCAGCGGGAGGGCACCGGGGAGCTGTTTTTT. It translates to CASSPQREGTGELFF.

The chain carries TRBV2 and TRBJ2-7; 8 bases fit TRBD2. Germline trimming cut 5 bases from V and 2 bases from J; bases unmatched to any gene: 5. CDR3 length equals 14 residues. The V gene's germline CDR1 is SNHLY and CDR2 FYNNEI. The CDR3 spells CASSPRGGAYEQYF. The CDR3 DNA reads TGTGCCAGCAGTCCCCGGGGGGGGGCCTACGAGCAGTACTTC.

CDR3 region: CASSGQNEQYF. The DNA of the CDR3 is TGTGCCAGCAGTGGACAGAACGAGCAGTACTTC. The chain joins TRBV27 to TRBJ2-7; a weak D match, TRBD1 (6 bases). Between the trimmed V and J ends, which lost 5 bases and 5 bases, there was a span of 7 bases. The CDR3 extends over 11 amino acids. The germline CDR1 and CDR2 sequences are MNHEY and SMNVEV (reference sequence).

The chain is built from TRBV5-1 and TRBJ2-1, with D possibly matching TRBD1 (5 bases). The CDR3 runs to 17 residues. Germline values: CDR1 SGHRS, CDR2 YFSETQ. The V end lost 5 bases, the J end lost 3 bases, and 21 bases lay between the germline ends. CDR3 amino acids: CASSLTLGLGGYNEQFF. The CDR3 DNA reads as TGCGCCAGCAGTCTCACGCTGGGGCTGGGCGGCTACAATGAGCAGTTCTTC.

J is TRBJ1-4 and V is TRBV5-4; 8 bases fit TRBD1. Unmatched junction bases numbered 5, after V lost 2 bases and J lost 8 bases. Germline V gene lookup returns CDR1 SGHNT and CDR2 YYREEE (reference sequence). The CDR3 extends over 14 amino acids. The CDR3 DNA reads as TGTGCCAGCAGCTTTACAGGGGGAGGGGAAAAACTGTTTTTT. Its translation: CASSFTGGGEKLFF.

J is TRBJ1-5 and V is TRBV27; D perhaps matches TRBD1 (6 bases). The CDR3 runs 15 residues. The V end lost 5 bases, the J end lost 3 bases, and 14 bases lay between the germline ends. Per the germline V gene, CDR1 is MNHEY and CDR2 is SMNVEV (reference sequence). CDR3 amino acids: CASSPRQAINQPQHF. In nucleotides, the CDR3 is TGTGCCAGCAGTCCGCGACAGGCTATCAATCAGCCCCAGCATTTT.

The chain uses TRBV19 and TRBJ1-1; D may be TRBD1 (5 bases). The CDR3 contains 15 residues. From germline, CDR1 is LNHDA and CDR2 SQIVND (reference sequence). Trimming removed 3 bases at V and 3 bases at J, with 14 bases between. The CDR3 region has the DNA TGTGCCAGTAGTATTGGGCGGGGCCAGGACACTGAAGCTTTCTTT. This sequence encodes CASSIGRGQDTEAFF.

The chain carries TRBV19 and TRBJ2-5; the match to TRBD2 covers 10 bases. V shed 5 bases and J 5 bases; nucleotides not matched to a gene: 11. This CDR3 is built from 16 residues. In germline, CDR1 is LNHDA, CDR2 SQIVND (reference sequence). The CDR3 DNA sequence: TGTGCCAGTAGTTTGGGTAGCGGGGGGTACGGGGAGACCCAGTACTTC. Its protein is CASSLGSGGYGETQYF.

The chain couples TRBV10-3 to TRBJ1-5; no clear D. V lost 2 bases, J lost 7 bases, and 12 bases lay in between. The CDR3 runs to 14 residues. CDR1 is ENHRY and CDR2 is SYGVKD in the germline V gene. The CDR3, as DNA: TGTGCCATCAGTGAGGGGGAGGGAGGGCAGCCCCAGCATTTT. Residues: CAISEGEGGQPQHF.

The chain employs TRBV9 and TRBJ2-3, with 8 nucleotides matching TRBD1. Trimming at V came to 0 bases and at J to 6 bases, leaving 9 bases not matched to a gene. Germline V gene data show CDR1 as SGDLS and CDR2 as YYNGEE. The CDR3 is 16 amino acids. Here the CDR3 reads CASSVEGPYRGDTQYF. CDR3 sequence (DNA): TGTGCCAGCAGCGTAGAGGGACCGTACAGGGGGGATACGCAGTATTTT.

This chain uses TRBV2 with TRBJ1-3; D uncertain. The length of the CDR3 is 14 residues. Germline V CDR1 and CDR2: SNHLY, FYNNEI. The V gene lost 5 bases and the J gene lost 0 bases, with 8 bases spanning the gap. This chain's CDR3 is CASSTGHSGNTIYF. CDR3 DNA: TGTGCCAGCAGTACTGGTCACTCTGGAAACACCATATATTTT.

This sequence joins TRBV7-9 and TRBJ2-7; TRBD1 agrees at 10 bases. V shed 5 bases and J 2 bases; nucleotides not matched to a gene: 3. This CDR3 has 14 residues. CDR1 and CDR2 from the germline V gene are SEHNR and FQNEAQ (reference sequence). The CDR3 DNA is TGTGCCAGCAGCCGGGGGACAGGGGCCTACGAGCAGTACTTC. Protein: CASSRGTGAYEQYF.

The CDR3 loop reads CASSLVRTAGANVLTF. The CDR3 DNA reads TGTGCCAGCAGCTTGGTGAGGACAGCTGGGGCCAACGTCCTGACTTTC. The chain recombines TRBV5-6 with TRBJ2-6, with TRBD1 as a possible D gene (6 bases). The CDR3 covers 16 residues. CDR1 is SGHDT and CDR2 is YYEEEE in the germline V gene. V lost 0 bases to trimming and J lost 2 bases, with 9 bases between them.

The chain employs TRBV4-3 and TRBJ2-1; TRBD1 aligns across 7 bases. This CDR3 is 14 amino acids long. CDR1 is LGHNA and CDR2 is YSLEER in the germline V gene. Trimming took 1 base from V and 10 from J; bases not matched to a gene: 7. In DNA form, the CDR3 reads TGCGCCAGCAGCCAAGCGGACAGGACCCCCGAGCAGTTCTTC. It is translated as CASSQADRTPEQFF.

The genes are TRBV7-9 and TRBJ1-1, with D unresolved. This CDR3 comprises 15 residues. Trimming pared 4 bases from V and 4 bases from J, leaving 16 bases between. Germline loops: CDR1 SEHNR, CDR2 FQNEAQ (reference sequence). The CDR3 DNA follows: TGTGCCAGCAGCTCCCCGACCCTGGGAGGCACTGAAGCTTTCTTT. Its translation: CASSSPTLGGTEAFF.

This chain links TRBV5-4 with TRBJ2-7, with D perhaps TRBD2 (5 bases). The V gene lost 4 bases and the J gene lost 0 bases, with 8 bases spanning the gap. The germline gives CDR1 SGHNT, CDR2 YYREEE (reference sequence). The CDR3 covers 13 residues. CDR3 DNA sequence: TGTGCCAGCAGCGGGGAGAGCTCCTACGAGCAGTACTTC. Translating it yields CASSGESSYEQYF.

The chain carries TRBV19 and TRBJ1-2; maybe TRBD1 (6 bases). CDR3 length equals 13 residues. In germline, CDR1 is LNHDA, CDR2 SQIVND (reference sequence). V lost 6 bases and J lost 3, with 11 bases in between. The CDR3 sequence is CASSPDSYYGYTF. CDR3 bases: TGTGCCAGTAGCCCGGACAGCTACTATGGCTACACCTTC.

The chain has TRBV30 and TRBJ2-3; 9 nucleotides align to TRBD2. CDR3 length: 15 residues. V lost 0 bases to trimming and J lost 3 bases; unmatched junction nucleotides: 4. The germline CDR1 and CDR2 sequences are GTSNPN and SVGIG (reference sequence). The CDR3 DNA reads TGTGCCTGGAGTGTTGGCGGGGGGGGGACAGATACGCAGTATTTT. Translation gives CAWSVGGGGTDTQYF.

This sequence joins TRBV29-1 and TRBJ2-5, with TRBD2 identical over 8 bases. The germline V gene encodes CDR1 SQVTM and CDR2 ANQGSEA. V dropped 7 bases and J dropped 5; count of bases not matched to a gene: 9. The CDR3 has 13 residues. CDR3 DNA: TGCAGCGGAGGTAGCGGGACCGCGGAGACCCAGTACTTC. Its translation is CSGGSGTAETQYF.

CDR3 in amino acids: CASSLTGRDTEAFF. CDR3 nucleotides: TGTGCCAGCAGCTTGACAGGGAGGGACACTGAAGCTTTCTTT. V is TRBV5-6 and J is TRBJ1-1; D possibly corresponds to TRBD1 (6 bases). This CDR3 region has 14 residues. The ends were cut back, 1 base at V and 3 bases at J, with 10 bases in the middle. Looked up from germline, CDR1 is SGHDT and CDR2 is YYEEEE.

The chain has TRBV9 and TRBJ1-2; D unresolved. Deletions cut 0 bases from V and 3 bases from J, with 9 bases between. This CDR3 is 14 amino acids long. Germline V gives CDR1 SGDLS, CDR2 YYNGEE. CDR3 amino acids: CASSVGIADYGYTF. In nucleotides, the CDR3 is TGTGCCAGCAGCGTAGGGATAGCAGACTATGGCTACACCTTC.